This T cell receptor (beta chain) was found in a study of CD8 T cells in Susac syndrome (dated by TCRdb to between 2018 and 2021). At the level of the whole study: Repertoire sequencing was used to test whether CD8+ T cell activation and differentiation in Susac syndrome was antigen driven. The clonality of the CD8+ T cell repertoire was compared across about 12 healthy donors, some 14 Susac syndrome patients and under 18 multiple sclerosis patients. What the work shows at the level of the full study, not this receptor alone: The number of individuals in the TCR sequencing and HLA analysis was recognized as being relatively small.

RNA was extracted using the RNeasy kit, and roughly 0.45 to 1 ug of the RNA was reverse transcribed with random hexamers. The immunoSEQ multiplex PCR assay, covering 54 Vbeta and 13 Jbeta segments, was used to amplify TCR beta CDR3 regions. PCR amplification bias was corrected by using a synthetic template baseline for primer optimization and computational correction. In the original analysis: Reads were annotated to V, D and J genes according to IMGT and were analyzed with immunoSEQ Analyzer, with only productive sequences retained. Clonality was computed as one minus Shannon entropy normalized by log2 of the number of productive unique sequences. For each patient and control, public and private clones were evaluated among the 100 most prevalent clones. A clone was defined as Susac-specific if it was absent from the healthy and MS cohorts, from over a thousand published viral clones and from other ImmuneACCESS disease sequences. TCRdb passed the public sequencing reads through fastp at Q25 and MiXCR, retaining productive beta sequences. CDR3 protein sequences are deduplicated, and each keeps its most common genes and DNA. The V and J calls and clone size are TCRdb's, not the authors'. Present in this sample are under 550,000 distinct CDR3 sequences, approximately 85% of which were seen just once. 0.09% to 0.15% of the sample rests with the top ten.

Remarks on this clonotype: Its antigen has not been determined. The record has no base qualities; no much larger clone is one base away.

High-throughput TCR beta sequencing profiled peripheral blood CD8+ and CD4+ T cells from healthy donors, Susac syndrome patients and multiple sclerosis patients. The multiple sclerosis controls were treatment-naive patients whose relapsing-remitting disease, either stable or active, fulfilled the revised McDonald criteria. CD8+ TEMRA cells were enriched by FACS, while bulk CD8+ and CD4+ T cells were purified by magnetic negative isolation. Blood was collected in EDTA tubes and processed within 24 hours, with PBMCs isolated through density gradient centrifugation. PBMCs destined for TCR sequencing were cryopreserved in liquid nitrogen and later thawed in a 37 °C water bath. A purity of at least 90% was achieved for sorted or isolated CD4+, CD8+ and CD8+ TEMRA cells. The CDR1 and CDR2 encoded by the germline V gene (reference sequence) are LNHNV and YYDKDF. V and J are truncated by 5 bases and 1 base respectively, leaving an intervening sequence of 12 bases. The CDR3 has 15 amino acids, counting the end cysteine and phenylalanine. CDR3 DNA only is kept here, 45 bases in frame from base 1.

The sequenced material came from CD8+ T cells from PBMCs. This TCR derives from a human donor with multiple sclerosis. The rearrangement combines TRBV15 with TRBJ1-5; no D gene call is confident. CDR3 sequence: CATSLQGISNQPQHF. The nucleotides read TGTGCCACCAGCCTACAAGGGATCAGCAATCAGCCCCAGCATTTT.